The 24 T cell receptor beta chains below come from one sample, sequenced in a study of cytomegalovirus exposure and HLA in healthy donors. In the PCR, 60 Vbeta and 13 Jbeta primers were used. Some clones are missing from TCRdb's copy, which holds only in-frame ones; the method was immunoSEQ multiplex PCR. The profile shows more than 90,000 clones, approximately 78% of them singletons. Source material: PBMCs. These receptors all come from a man in his thirties or forties in good health and CMV-seropositive.

In its sample, this clone was seen a few times. The CDR3, as DNA: TGTGCCAGCAGCTCCCTGCTAGCGGGACCACTCCCCCAGTACTTC. Amino acids: CASSSLLAGPLPQYF. The rearrangement joins TRBV7-9 to TRBJ2-5; 9 bases are shared with TRBD2. This CDR3 spans 15 amino acids. Germline V gives CDR1 SEHNR, CDR2 FQNEAQ (reference sequence). Trimming at V came to 4 bases and at J to 9 bases, leaving 12 bases not matched to a gene.

The genes are TRBV15 and TRBJ2-5; 11 bases map to TRBD2. The CDR3 totals 15 residues. The germline V gene has CDR1 LNHNV and CDR2 YYDKDF (reference sequence). Losses at the gene ends were 1 base for V and 3 bases for J; bases not matched to a gene: 1. The CDR3 region has the DNA TGTGCCACCAGCAGAGGGGGACTAGCGGAAGAGACCCAGTACTTC. As protein: CATSRGGLAEETQYF.

This clone was recorded only once. The chain has TRBV11-2 and TRBJ2-1; 7 bases are shared with TRBD1. Germline V gene sequence: CDR1 SGHAT, CDR2 FQNNGV. After removal of 5 bases from V and 5 bases from J, the junction contained 3 bases not matched to a gene. This CDR3 comprises 13 residues. CDR3 region: CASSRGPDNEQFF. The CDR3 DNA is TGTGCCAGCAGCAGGGGGCCAGACAATGAGCAGTTCTTC.

This clone appeared a single time. The gene calls are TRBV29-1 and TRBJ1-2, with 9 bases that match TRBD1. V shed 6 bases and J 4 bases; nucleotides not matched to a gene: 6. Germline CDR1 reads SQVTM; CDR2 reads ANQGSEA. This CDR3 has 13 amino acids. The CDR3 sequence is CSVWGQGLYGYTF. DNA for the CDR3: TGCAGCGTCTGGGGACAGGGACTCTATGGCTACACCTTC.

CDR3 loop: CATSRDLQRTDNEQFF. The CDR3 DNA reads as TGTGCCACCAGCAGAGATCTTCAGCGGACTGACAATGAGCAGTTCTTC. V is TRBV15 and J is TRBJ2-1; D perhaps matches TRBD2 (5 bases). Trimming left V 0 bases short and J 5 bases short, with 14 bases between. This CDR3 contains 16 residues. CDR1 and CDR2 from the germline V gene are LNHNV and YYDKDF (reference sequence).

This sequence joins TRBV30 and TRBJ1-3; 9 bases line up with TRBD1. Trimming removed 3 bases from V and 0 bases from J; junction bases left unmatched: 6. Germline assignment: CDR1 GTSNPN and CDR2 SVGIG (reference sequence). The CDR3 sequence is 16 residues long. The CDR3 nucleotides read TGTGCCTGGAGGCCAGACAGGGGGGACTCTGGAAACACCATATATTTT. Protein sequence: CAWRPDRGDSGNTIYF.

This chain connects TRBV5-4 to TRBJ2-5; 7 bases match TRBD2. The germline V gene has CDR1 SGHNT and CDR2 YYREEE (reference sequence). V shed 2 bases and J 5 bases; nucleotides not matched to a gene: 6. This CDR3 has 14 amino acids. CDR3 DNA sequence: TGTGCCAGCAGCTTTGAACTTAGCGGGGAGACCCAGTACTTC. Protein: CASSFELSGETQYF.

This clone has more than one count but fewer than ten. V is TRBV7-9 and J is TRBJ2-1; D is perhaps TRBD2 (5 bases). The CDR3 covers 13 residues. V shed 8 bases and J shed 2 bases, with 10 bases lying between them. The germline V gene encodes CDR1 SEHNR and CDR2 FQNEAQ (reference sequence). The CDR3 DNA follows: TGTGCCAGCCGGCGGGCTGCCTACAATGAGCAGTTCTTC. It codes for CASRRAAYNEQFF. Looking up the rest from reference TRBV7-9 and TRBJ2-1 gives the full variable domain: DTGVSQNPRHKITKRGQNVTFRCDPISEHNRLYWYRQTLGQGPEFLTYFQNEAQLEKSRLLSDRFSAERPKGSFSTLEIQRTEQGDSAMYLCASRRAAYNEQFFGPGTRLTVL.

This clone appeared a single time. The chain combines TRBV28 with TRBJ1-2; D not certain. The ends were cut back, 2 bases at V and 2 bases at J, with 6 bases in the middle. The CDR3 has 13 residues. In germline, CDR1 is MDHEN, CDR2 SYDVKM. CDR3 sequence reads: CASSLMGNYGYTF. The DNA for the CDR3 is TGTGCCAGCAGTTTAATGGGCAACTATGGCTACACCTTC.

Remarks on this clone: One end of the junction is discordant with germline, which a read error may explain. This chain uses TRBV7-9 with TRBJ1-5; D not certain. Germline CDR1 reads SEHNR; CDR2 reads FQNEAQ (reference sequence). This CDR3 is built from 12 residues. CDR3 DNA sequence: TGTTCCAGCAGCTTAGTCGAGGAGCCCCAGCATTTT. Amino acid sequence: CSSSLVEEPQHF.

This chain joins TRBV6-1 and TRBJ2-2; 12 bases line up with TRBD2. CDR3 length: 16 residues. The trim removed 3 bases at V and 4 bases at J, leaving 3 bases unmatched. Germline lookup yields CDR1 MNHNS and CDR2 SASEGT. CDR3 bases: TGTGCCAGCAGTGACCCACTAGCGGGGGGCACCGGGGAGCTGTTTTTT. Protein: CASSDPLAGGTGELFF.

V usage is TRBV7-8 and J usage is TRBJ2-1, with 12 bases fitting TRBD2. The CDR3 runs to 17 residues. Unmatched junction bases numbered 7, after V lost 5 bases and J lost 2 bases. Germline CDR1 is SGHVS and CDR2 is FQNEAQ. The CDR3 loop reads CASSPKLAGGAYNEQFF. The CDR3 DNA reads TGTGCCAGCAGCCCAAAGCTAGCGGGGGGGGCCTACAATGAGCAGTTCTTC.

This clone occurred once. CDR3 residues: CASSPLQGSGTEAFF. The CDR3 coding sequence is TGTGCCAGCAGTCCATTACAGGGGTCTGGCACTGAAGCTTTCTTT. The chain uses TRBV7-9 and TRBJ1-1; 7 bases are a match to TRBD1. The V gene's germline CDR1 is SEHNR and CDR2 FQNEAQ (reference sequence). With 6 bases clipped from V and 4 bases from J, the junction kept 11 bases outside the gene matches. The CDR3 runs to 15 residues.

The rearrangement links TRBV5-1 to TRBJ1-2; the D gene is possibly TRBD1 (6 bases). The germline V gene has CDR1 SGHRS and CDR2 YFSETQ. With 0 bases removed from V and 7 bases from J, the gap between germline ends came to 10 bases. The length of the CDR3 is 13 residues. The CDR3 reads CASSLVGAGGYTF. The CDR3 region has the DNA TGCGCCAGCAGCTTGGTGGGGGCTGGTGGCTACACCTTC.

On this clone itself: At one of its ends the junction is not consistent with the germline gene, which may arise from a read error. This chain joins TRBV7-9 and TRBJ1-3; D ambiguous. Germline lookup yields CDR1 SEHNR and CDR2 FQNEAQ (reference sequence). This CDR3 has 16 residues. For the CDR3, the DNA is TGTACCAGCAGCTTAGTTTCCGGGGTCCCTGGAAACACCATATATTTT. This gives the protein CTSSLVSGVPGNTIYF. The whole variable domain, remainder taken from reference TRBV7-9 and TRBJ1-3, is DTGVSQNPRHKITKRGQNVTFRCDPISEHNRLYWYRQTLGQGPEFLTYFQNEAQLEKSRLLSDRFSAERPKGSFSTLEIQRTEQGDSAMYLCTSSLVSGVPGNTIYFGEGSWLTVV.

The chain employs TRBV6-1 and TRBJ2-7; 12 nucleotides agree with TRBD2. Germline V gene sequence: CDR1 MNHNS, CDR2 SASEGT. The CDR3 consists of 15 residues. J gave up 5 bases and V 1 base, and 3 bases lay outside the gene matches. This CDR3 is CASSEDRLAGDEQYV. Written as DNA, the CDR3 is TGTGCCAGCAGTGAAGATAGACTAGCGGGAGACGAGCAGTACGTC.

This chain uses TRBV29-1 with TRBJ2-5; 12 bases are a match to TRBD2. Trimming took 5 bases from V and 1 from J; bases not matched to a gene: 5. Germline-derived CDR1 and CDR2 are SQVTM and ANQGSEA. This CDR3 has 15 amino acids. The CDR3 DNA reads as TGCAGCGTTTGCCTAGCGGGGGGGTCCCAAGAGACCCAGTACTTC. This gives the protein CSVCLAGGSQETQYF.

This clone was counted a few times. The chain employs TRBV6-5 and TRBJ1-2; 7 nucleotides match TRBD1. The ends lost 10 bases at V and 8 bases at J; junction bases unmatched: 7. Germline CDR1 and CDR2: MNHEY and SVGAGI. This CDR3 has 11 residues. The CDR3 loop is CATGDRAGYTF. CDR3 bases: TGTGCCACCGGGGACAGAGCCGGCTACACCTTC.

CDR3 sequence reads: CASSVREGQGGYGYTF. CDR3 nucleotides: TGTGCCAGCAGCGTCCGAGAGGGACAGGGAGGGTATGGCTACACCTTC. The chain joins TRBV9 to TRBJ1-2; 9 bases agree with TRBD1. V lost 2 bases, J lost 5 bases, and 10 bases stayed unmatched. The germline gives CDR1 SGDLS, CDR2 YYNGEE. CDR3 length equals 16 residues.

The chain links TRBV27 to TRBJ2-1; 11 bases match TRBD2. The germline V gene has CDR1 MNHEY and CDR2 SMNVEV (reference sequence). This CDR3 spans 14 amino acids. Trimming took 4 bases from V and 9 from J; bases not matched to a gene: 5. CDR3 residues: CASSYSGRAAEQFF. The CDR3 region has the DNA TGTGCCAGCAGTTATAGCGGGAGGGCGGCTGAGCAGTTCTTC.

The chain recombines TRBV5-1 with TRBJ2-7, with 12 bases that match TRBD2. Per the germline V gene, CDR1 is SGHRS and CDR2 is YFSETQ. This CDR3 has 18 amino acids. The ends lost 0 bases at V and 2 bases at J; junction bases unmatched: 9. The CDR3 protein is CASSLATTSGRPTYEQYV. CDR3 in DNA: TGCGCCAGCAGCTTGGCTACAACTAGCGGGAGGCCCACCTACGAGCAGTACGTC.

The chain links TRBV6-5 to TRBJ1-4; D remains unclear. Germline V lookup: CDR1 MNHEY, CDR2 SVGAGI. Trimming removed 6 bases from V and 7 bases from J, with 18 bases in between. The CDR3 covers 15 residues. In DNA, the CDR3 is TGTGCCAGCAGACTAAGTTTTGACCTTAGTGAAAAACTGTTTTTT. This translates into CASRLSFDLSEKLFF.

The chain carries TRBV10-3 and TRBJ2-6; TRBD1 agrees at 10 bases. This CDR3 comprises 17 residues. Looked up from germline, CDR1 is ENHRY and CDR2 is SYGVKD. V was pared by 10 bases and J by 3 bases, with 12 bases of the junction left unmatched. CDR3 nucleotides: TGTGCCACATTACCGGGACAGGGGCTAAGTGGGGCCAACGTCCTGACTTTC. Its protein is CATLPGQGLSGANVLTF.

A single count supports this clone. The CDR3 region has the DNA TGTGCCAGCAGCTTAACTGGGTCAGCGGGATCCCACGAGCAGTACGTC. This encodes CASSLTGSAGSHEQYV. V and J are TRBV11-1 and TRBJ2-7; TRBD2 aligns across 7 bases. The germline gives CDR1 SGHAT, CDR2 FQDESV (reference sequence). The V and J ends lost 2 bases and 5 bases, in that order; junction bases with no gene match: 12. The CDR3 has 16 amino acids.